The 13 T cell receptor beta chains reported below all come from one sample, sequenced in a study of response to subunit inactivated influenza vaccine listed by TCRdb under 2018. The library was prepared using RT-PCR. The sequencing machine was an Illumina HiSeq 2500. Clones were called with MiXCR by TCRdb after fastp trimmed the public reads at Q25, and only in-frame beta chains were retained. Rows are combined by CDR3 protein, so each entry shows the most common genes and DNA. A total of hundreds of thousands of distinct CDR3 sequences appear in this sample, over 20% of them only once. Clones ranked in the top ten supply about 9.3% of the sample. This sample comprised PBMCs from blood, obtained approximately 20 months after vaccination. These receptors came from a man aged 50 to 69 who received an inactivated influenza vaccine. Donor details come from another sample of the same person, matched by shared clones.

The chain carries TRBV14 and TRBJ2-7; D remains unclear. This CDR3 is built from 13 residues. Per the germline V gene, CDR1 is SGHDN and CDR2 is FVKESK. Trimming pared 3 bases from V and 1 base from J, leaving 7 bases between. The CDR3 sequence is CASSHLGSYEQYF. The CDR3 DNA reads TGTGCCAGCAGCCATTTAGGATCCTACGAGCAGTACTTC.

As concerns this clonotype: A much larger clone sits a single nucleotide away, making a read error possible. The CDR3: CSVAWGASGNIIYF. In DNA form, the CDR3 reads TGCAGCGTTGCCTGGGGGGCATCTGGAAACATCATATATTTT. The chain links TRBV29-1 to TRBJ1-3; D may be TRBD1 (6 bases). The CDR3 has 14 residues. The germline V gene encodes CDR1 SQVTM and CDR2 ANQGSEA.

This clonotype was recorded a few times. J is TRBJ2-5 and V is TRBV7-9; 7 bases map to TRBD1. The V gene's germline CDR1 is SEHNR and CDR2 FQNEAQ (reference sequence). CDR3 length equals 14 residues. The V gene end was trimmed by 8 bases and the J gene end by 2 bases; junction bases not matched to a gene: 8. CDR3 residues: CASLETGQQETQYF. As DNA, the CDR3 is TGTGCCAGCCTTGAAACGGGACAGCAAGAGACCCAGTACTTC.

This clonotype has more than one count but fewer than ten. The chain combines TRBV18 with TRBJ2-7; D ambiguous. The ends were cut back, 2 bases at V and 1 base at J, with 15 bases in the middle. The germline V gene encodes CDR1 KGHSH and CDR2 LQKENI. The CDR3 consists of 16 residues. DNA of the CDR3: TGTGCCAGCTCACCAACTCAAGTACGGATGTCCTACGAGCAGTACTTC. It yields the protein CASSPTQVRMSYEQYF.

V usage is TRBV9 and J usage is TRBJ1-2; D is perhaps TRBD1 (5 bases). V lost 4 bases and J 0 bases, leaving 13 bases between the germline ends. This CDR3 is built from 15 residues. The germline V gene encodes CDR1 SGDLS and CDR2 YYNGEE. As DNA, the CDR3 is TGTGCCAGCAGCATCGGAGTAGGGGCTAACTATGGCTACACCTTC. It translates to CASSIGVGANYGYTF.

The rearrangement links TRBV5-4 to TRBJ1-1; D remains ambiguous. CDR3 length: 11 residues. Trimming took off 5 bases at V and 7 bases at J, with 9 bases between the two ends. Per the germline V gene, CDR1 is SGHNT and CDR2 is YYREEE (reference sequence). The CDR3 coding sequence is TGTGCCAGCAGGACCGGGGATGAAGCTTTCTTT. Amino acids: CASRTGDEAFF.

The genes are TRBV27 and TRBJ1-6; the match to TRBD1 covers 7 bases. The CDR3 length is 17 residues. Germline V lookup: CDR1 MNHEY, CDR2 SMNVEV (reference sequence). After removal of 0 bases from V and 7 bases from J, the junction contained 9 bases not matched to a gene. The CDR3 DNA sequence: TGTGCCAGCAGTTTATCCCCTCCGGACAGGAGAAATTCACCCCTCCACTTT. Amino acids: CASSLSPPDRRNSPLHF.

The rearrangement uses TRBV4-1 and TRBJ1-3; D is uncertain. CDR3 size: 15 residues. The V gene lost 4 bases and the J gene lost 4 bases, with 14 bases spanning the gap. The V gene's germline CDR1 is MGHRA and CDR2 YSYEKL. The CDR3 sequence: CASSLPLGLGNTIYF. The CDR3 coding sequence is TGCGCCAGCAGCCTACCCCTGGGGTTAGGAAACACCATATATTTT.

This clonotype was observed a handful of times. The chain couples TRBV3-1 to TRBJ1-5; no clear D. Germline loops: CDR1 LGHDT, CDR2 YNNKEL (reference sequence). The ends were cut back, 5 bases at V and 2 bases at J, with 13 bases in the middle. The CDR3 runs 15 residues. The CDR3 DNA reads as TGTGCCAGCAGCAATAGGGTATCCGGCAATCAGCCCCAGCATTTT. This codes for CASSNRVSGNQPQHF. The whole variable domain, filled in from reference TRBV3-1 and TRBJ1-5, reads DTAVSQTPKYLVTQMGNDKSIKCEQNLGHDTMYWYKQDSKKFLKIMFSYNNKELIINETVPNRFSPKSPDKAHLNLHINSLELGDSAVYFCASSNRVSGNQPQHFGDGTRLSIL.

This clonotype was counted a single time. CDR3: CSARKVAGEQEQYF. The CDR3 bases are TGCAGTGCTAGAAAGGTAGCGGGGGAACAGGAGCAGTACTTC. The chain couples TRBV20-1 to TRBJ2-7, with 9 positions matching TRBD2. CDR1 DFQATT and CDR2 SNEGSKA come from the germline V gene (reference sequence). The CDR3 is 14 residues long. V shed 2 bases, J shed 7 bases, and the junction held 9 bases outside the gene matches.

This clonotype has just a few counts. The rearrangement uses TRBV27 and TRBJ1-5; D uncertain. V was trimmed by 2 bases and J by 5 bases, leaving 10 bases between them. Germline loops: CDR1 MNHEY, CDR2 SMNVEV (reference sequence). The CDR3 extends over 14 amino acids. The chain's CDR3 is CASSLVSGDQPQHF. Here the CDR3 DNA reads TGTGCCAGCAGTTTAGTTTCCGGAGATCAGCCCCAGCATTTT.

The genes are TRBV11-2 and TRBJ1-5; D not certain. CDR1 SGHAT and CDR2 FQNNGV come from the germline V gene. V lost 2 bases and J 0 bases, leaving 17 bases between the germline ends. The CDR3 contains 18 residues. CDR3 sequence (DNA): TGTGCCAGCAGCTTACCCCCACCCGACGGGATTAGCAATCAGCCCCAGCATTTT. This encodes CASSLPPPDGISNQPQHF.

The V gene is TRBV6-2 or TRBV6-3, the J gene TRBJ1-1; D gene unclear. CDR1 is MNHEY and CDR2 is SVGEGT in the germline V gene. The CDR3 is 14 amino acids. Deletions cut 2 bases from V and 5 bases from J, with 12 bases between. The CDR3 reads CASSYLGSGTEAFF. In nucleotides, the CDR3 is TGTGCCAGCAGTTACCTGGGTAGTGGAACTGAAGCTTTCTTT.